This TCR beta chain was identified in a study of blood T cell repertoires in COVID-19. Participant ages covered 18 to 89 years across about 22 US areas. Either two negative PCRs, clearance, or symptom resolution qualified Cohort 3 donors as recovered. V dropped 3 bases and J dropped 2; count of bases not matched to a gene: 6. CDR1 and CDR2 (germline): SGHVS, FQNEAQ. This CDR3 region has 17 residues. Measured with immunoSEQ multiplex PCR; TCRdb has only the in-frame clones, and not every one. The data contain about 130,000 clones, just under 85% of them singletons. The origin of this receptor is a man aged 50 to 59 who had recovered from COVID-19. This chain connects TRBV7-8 to TRBJ1-6; 8 nucleotides agree with TRBD1. Input material: PBMCs or T cells enriched from blood (not recorded which). The CDR3 DNA reads TGTGCCAGCAGCTTCGGACAGGGAGGCGCCTATAATTCACCCCTCCACTTT. Amino acids: CASSFGQGGAYNSPLHF.